This passage covers 17 T cell receptor beta chains from one sample sequenced in a study of control samples from healthy donors and cancer patients. Produced via immunoSEQ multiplex PCR; TCRdb's table is partial and in-frame only. This sample carries approximately 150,000 clones, 94% of them seen once, and the ten largest clones take 1.3% to 1.5%. The sample consisted of blood. The receptors originated from a woman between 18 and 29 years old in good health.

The genes are TRBV28 and TRBJ1-1; D possibly corresponds to TRBD1 (5 bases). The germline V gene has CDR1 MDHEN and CDR2 SYDVKM. Trimming took 1 base from V and 2 from J, leaving 11 bases between them. The CDR3 is 15 amino acids. CDR3 protein: CASSLSGTHNTEAFF. The CDR3 DNA reads as TGTGCCAGCAGTTTATCGGGGACCCATAACACTGAAGCTTTCTTT. The full variable domain, in which reference TRBV28 and TRBJ1-1 provide the parts outside the CDR3, is DVKVTQSSRYLVKRTGEKVFLECVQDMDHENMFWYRQDPGLGLRLIYFSYDVKMKEKGDIPEGYSVSREKKERFSLILESASTNQTSMYLCASSLSGTHNTEAFFGQGTRLTVV.

V is TRBV5-1 and J is TRBJ2-7, with D possibly matching TRBD1 (5 bases). CDR3 length: 12 amino acids. The germline CDR1 and CDR2 sequences are SGHRS and YFSETQ. V lost 7 bases, J lost 4 bases, and 12 bases lay in between. The DNA for the CDR3 is TGCGCCAGCGGTGGACAAGGTTACGAGCAGTACTTC. Amino acid sequence: CASGGQGYEQYF.

Here the CDR3 reads CASSSRVLGADTQYF. CDR3 DNA sequence: TGTGCCAGCAGCTCCAGGGTCCTCGGGGCAGATACGCAGTATTTT. This rearrangement joins TRBV7-2 to TRBJ2-3; D assignment may be TRBD1 or TRBD2 (5 bases each). V lost 4 bases and J 4 bases, leaving 15 bases between the germline ends. Germline V gene lookup returns CDR1 SGHTA and CDR2 FQGNSA. CDR3 length: 15 amino acids.

V usage is TRBV6-2 or TRBV6-3 and J usage is TRBJ2-7, with D perhaps TRBD1 (6 bases). From germline, CDR1 is MNHEY and CDR2 SVGEGT. The CDR3 totals 16 residues. Trimming stripped 2 bases from V and 3 bases from J, with 17 bases between. The DNA for the CDR3 is TGTGCCAGCAGTTACCCCTTGGACAGCGTCAACTACGAGCAGTACTTC. Amino acids: CASSYPLDSVNYEQYF.

The chain uses TRBV6-6 and TRBJ1-2; a possible D gene is TRBD1 (6 bases). Germline-derived CDR1 and CDR2 are MNHNY and SVGAGI (reference sequence). V was pared by 2 bases and J by 8 bases, with 12 bases between. This CDR3 has 13 amino acids. CDR3 protein: CASSYPQGQGYTF. As DNA, the CDR3 is TGTGCCAGCAGTTACCCCCAGGGACAAGGCTACACCTTC.

On this clone: The junction departs from germline at one end; a sequencing error may be responsible. The CDR3 nucleotides read TGTGCCAGTAGTATATTTACTGGGGGGAACACTAAAGCTTTCTTT. Translated, it gives CASSIFTGGNTKAFF. The chain has TRBV19 and TRBJ1-1, with D possibly being TRBD1 (5 bases). The CDR3 is 15 amino acids. Germline assignment: CDR1 LNHDA and CDR2 SQIVND (reference sequence).

The count of this clone is one. V and J are TRBV10-3 and TRBJ2-3, with D unresolved. CDR1 and CDR2 (germline): ENHRY, SYGVKD. With 6 bases removed from V and 0 bases from J, the gap between germline ends came to 16 bases. There are 16 residues in the CDR3. In DNA form, the CDR3 reads TGTGCCATCAGGTCGCCGAACAGACCAAGCACAGATACGCAGTATTTT. It is translated as CAIRSPNRPSTDTQYF.

As for this clone: The sample holds other DNA sequences that translate to the same CDR3. The J gene is TRBJ1-3, the V gene TRBV19; D remains unclear. The V and J ends lost 3 bases and 4 bases respectively, with 10 bases between them. This CDR3 spans 14 amino acids. Germline values: CDR1 LNHDA, CDR2 SQIVND (reference sequence). In DNA, the CDR3 is TGTGCCAGTAGTATCCGCACCCCAGGAAACACCATATATTTT. Translating it yields CASSIRTPGNTIYF.

CDR3 sequence (DNA): TGTGCCAGCAGTCAACCGGGACTAGCAGCAGATACGCAGTATTTT. Amino acid sequence: CASSQPGLAADTQYF. The V and J genes are TRBV6-1 and TRBJ2-3; TRBD2 aligns across 9 bases. The V segment lost 5 bases and the J segment 4 bases; nucleotides outside the gene matches: 7. This CDR3 is 15 amino acids long. CDR1 and CDR2 from the germline V gene are MNHNS and SASEGT.

This chain joins TRBV11-1 and TRBJ1-2; the D is unclear. The V gene's germline CDR1 is SGHAT and CDR2 FQDESV (reference sequence). V lost 5 bases and J 1 base, leaving 11 bases between the germline ends. CDR3 length: 14 residues. CDR3 residues: CASSPVDNNYGYTF. Here the CDR3 DNA reads TGTGCCAGCAGCCCGGTAGACAATAACTATGGCTACACCTTC.

J is TRBJ1-2 and V is TRBV19; D perhaps matches TRBD1 (5 bases). V was cut by 7 bases and J by 5 bases, with 11 bases left in between. Per germline, CDR1 LNHDA and CDR2 SQIVND (reference sequence). This CDR3 has 12 amino acids. CDR3 coding DNA: TGTGCCAGTACCATCTCAGGGTATGGCTACACCTTC. It encodes CASTISGYGYTF.

The chain uses TRBV7-9 and TRBJ2-2; D not resolved. The CDR3 is made up of 15 amino acids. CDR1 and CDR2 (germline): SEHNR, FQNEAQ (reference sequence). V was cut by 1 base and J by 2 bases, with 8 bases left in between. CDR3 sequence: CASSLGSPNTGELFF. CDR3 nucleotides: TGTGCCAGCAGCTTAGGGTCCCCAAACACCGGGGAGCTGTTTTTT.

This chain joins TRBV5-1 and TRBJ1-3, with D perhaps matching TRBD1 (5 bases). V lost 2 bases and J 8 bases, leaving 11 bases between the germline ends. The germline V gene has CDR1 SGHRS and CDR2 YFSETQ. The CDR3 is made up of 13 amino acids. The CDR3 coding sequence is TGCGCCAGCAGCTTCGGCAGGGCTGACACCATATATTTT. Its translation: CASSFGRADTIYF.

Here the CDR3 DNA reads TGTGCCAGCAGCTCGACAGGGGTCCATGGCTACACCTTC. It codes for CASSSTGVHGYTF. The rearrangement links TRBV5-5 to TRBJ1-2; the match to TRBD1 covers 8 bases. Trimming removed 3 bases from V and 6 bases from J; junction bases left unmatched: 4. Germline V gives CDR1 SGHKS, CDR2 YYEKEE (reference sequence). This CDR3 spans 13 amino acids. The variable domain in full, completed from reference TRBV5-5 and TRBJ1-2, reads DAGVTQSPTHLIKTRGQQVTLRCSPISGHKSVSWYQQVLGQGPQFIFQYYEKEERGRGNFPDRFSARQFPNYSSELNVNALLLGDSALYLCASSSTGVHGYTFGSGTRLTVV.

This chain uses TRBV7-9 with TRBJ1-2; D call uncertain. The V and J ends lost 5 bases and 1 base respectively, with 5 bases between them. The CDR3 is made up of 12 amino acids. Germline V gene sequence: CDR1 SEHNR, CDR2 FQNEAQ (reference sequence). CDR3 nucleotides: TGTGCCAGCAGCGAGGTTAACTATGGCTACACCTTC. Its translation: CASSEVNYGYTF.

The chain employs TRBV18 and TRBJ1-1; D remains unclear. The germline CDR1 and CDR2 sequences are KGHSH and LQKENI. Trimming removed 1 base at V and 0 bases at J, with 6 bases between. The CDR3 runs to 14 residues. CDR3 sequence reads: CASSPLAVNTEAFF. CDR3 coding DNA: TGTGCCAGCTCACCACTAGCGGTGAACACTGAAGCTTTCTTT.

J is TRBJ1-1 and V is TRBV28; D is undetermined. This CDR3 has 13 residues. Germline CDR1 MDHEN, CDR2 SYDVKM. V dropped 8 bases and J dropped 0 bases, with 10 bases sitting between them. The CDR3 region has the DNA TGTGCCAGCGCCATAACTCTGAACACTGAAGCTTTCTTT. This gives the protein CASAITLNTEAFF.